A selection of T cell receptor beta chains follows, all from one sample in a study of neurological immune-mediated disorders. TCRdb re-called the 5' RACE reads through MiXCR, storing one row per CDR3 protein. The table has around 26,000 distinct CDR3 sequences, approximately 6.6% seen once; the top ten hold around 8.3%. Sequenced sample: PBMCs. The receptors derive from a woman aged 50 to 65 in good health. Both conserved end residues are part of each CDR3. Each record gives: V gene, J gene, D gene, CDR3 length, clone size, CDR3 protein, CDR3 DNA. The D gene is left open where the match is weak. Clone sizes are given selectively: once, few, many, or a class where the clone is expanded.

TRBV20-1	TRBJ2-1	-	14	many	CSALSDRINNEQFF	TGCAGTGCCCTGTCCGACAGGATCAACAATGAGCAGTTCTTC
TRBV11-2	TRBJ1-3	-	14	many	CASSTRPDGNTIYF	TGTGCCAGCAGCACTAGACCGGACGGAAACACCATATATTTT
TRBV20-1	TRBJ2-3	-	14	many	CSAGGGRGPDTQYF	TGCAGTGCCGGGGGGGGCAGGGGGCCAGATACGCAGTATTTT
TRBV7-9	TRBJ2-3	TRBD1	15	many	CASSRDRGETDTQYF	TGTGCCAGCAGCCGCGACAGGGGTGAGACAGATACGCAGTATTTT
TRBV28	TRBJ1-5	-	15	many	CASSSPTGGNQPQHF	TGTGCCAGCAGTTCCCCTACAGGCGGGAATCAGCCCCAGCATTTT
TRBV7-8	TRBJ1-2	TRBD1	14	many	CASIGQGIDYGYTF	TGTGCCAGCATTGGACAGGGGATAGACTATGGCTACACCTTC
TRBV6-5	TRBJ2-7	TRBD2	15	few	CASSYSSAGGYEQYF	TGTGCCAGCAGTTACTCGTCGGCGGGAGGGTACGAGCAGTACTTC
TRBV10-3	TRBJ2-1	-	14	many	CAIGTLERGNEQFF	TGTGCCATCGGGACTCTGGAAAGGGGAAATGAGCAGTTCTTC
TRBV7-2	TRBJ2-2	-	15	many	CASSLDGGLGGELFF	TGTGCCAGCAGCTTAGATGGGGGGCTCGGCGGGGAGCTGTTTTTT
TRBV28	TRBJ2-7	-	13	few	CASSFAPTYEQYF	TGTGCCAGCAGTTTCGCACCTACCTACGAGCAGTACTTC
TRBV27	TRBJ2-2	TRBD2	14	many	CASRRPGGTGELFF	TGTGCCAGCAGGCGCCCGGGGGGCACCGGGGAGCTGTTTTTT
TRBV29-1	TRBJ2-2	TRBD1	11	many	CSAGQTGELFF	TGCAGCGCGGGACAGACCGGGGAGCTGTTTTTT
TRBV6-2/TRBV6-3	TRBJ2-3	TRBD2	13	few	CASIGLALDTQYF	TGTGCCAGCATCGGACTAGCGTTAGATACGCAGTATTTT
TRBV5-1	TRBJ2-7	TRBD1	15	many	CASSLPGTGTYEQYF	TGCGCCAGCAGCCTTCCCGGGACAGGGACCTACGAGCAGTACTTC
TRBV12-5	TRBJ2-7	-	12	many	CASGHGTYEQYF	TGTGCTAGTGGACATGGGACTTACGAGCAGTACTTC
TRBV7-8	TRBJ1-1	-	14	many	CASTNREGSTEAFF	TGTGCCAGCACCAACAGGGAGGGGAGCACTGAAGCTTTCTTT
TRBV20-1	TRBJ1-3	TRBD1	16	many	CSARGTGLSSGNTIYF	TGCAGTGCTAGAGGGACAGGACTTAGCTCTGGAAACACCATATATTTT
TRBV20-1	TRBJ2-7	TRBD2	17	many	CSARATSGGTNSYEQYF	TGCAGTGCTAGAGCAACTAGCGGGGGCACCAACTCCTACGAGCAGTACTTC
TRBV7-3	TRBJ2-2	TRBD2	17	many	CASSLAPAGGPSGELFF	TGTGCCAGCAGCTTAGCCCCAGCGGGAGGGCCCTCGGGGGAGCTGTTTTTT
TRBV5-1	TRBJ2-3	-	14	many	CASSSRKSTDTQYF	TGCGCCAGCAGCTCCCGGAAAAGCACAGATACGCAGTATTTT
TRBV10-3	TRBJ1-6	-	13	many	CAIRTTGDSPLHF	TGTGCCATCAGGACGACGGGAGATTCACCCCTCCACTTT
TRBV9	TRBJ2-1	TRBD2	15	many	CASSVELAGYNEQFF	TGTGCCAGCAGCGTAGAACTAGCGGGATACAATGAGCAGTTCTTC
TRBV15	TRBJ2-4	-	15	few	CATSRDRLAGNIQYF	TGTGCCACCAGCAGAGATCGTCTAGCTGGAAACATTCAGTACTTC
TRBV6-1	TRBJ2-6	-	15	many	CASSVGAAGANVLTF	TGTGCCAGCAGTGTTGGGGCAGCTGGGGCCAACGTCCTGACTTTC
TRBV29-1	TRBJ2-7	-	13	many	CSASQGQNYEQYF	TGCAGCGCGTCCCAGGGGCAAAACTACGAGCAGTACTTC
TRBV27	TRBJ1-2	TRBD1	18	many	CASSLSSGTGPLNYGYTF	TGTGCCAGCAGTTTATCCTCCGGGACAGGGCCCCTTAACTATGGCTACACCTTC
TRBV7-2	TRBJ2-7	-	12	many	CASSLAYNEQYF	TGTGCCAGCAGCTTAGCGTACAACGAGCAGTACTTC
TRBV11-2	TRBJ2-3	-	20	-	CASSIYLCSVESSGGDTQYF	-
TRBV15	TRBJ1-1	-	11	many	CATSKDTEAFF	TGTGCCACCAGCAAGGACACTGAAGCTTTCTTT
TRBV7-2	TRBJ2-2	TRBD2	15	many	CASSPSGRITGELFF	TGTGCCAGCAGCCCTAGCGGGAGGATCACCGGGGAGCTGTTTTTT
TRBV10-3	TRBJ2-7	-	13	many	CAIRADPSGEQYF	TGTGCCATCAGGGCCGACCCTTCGGGCGAGCAGTACTTC
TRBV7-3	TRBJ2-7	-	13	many	CASSRAAGYEQYF	TGTGCCAGCAGCCGGGCAGCCGGCTACGAGCAGTACTTC
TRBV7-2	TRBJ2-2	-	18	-	CASSSGFRAAANTGELFF	TGTGCCAGCAGCTCCGGTTTCAGAGCGGCCGCGAACACCGGGGAGCTGTTTTTT
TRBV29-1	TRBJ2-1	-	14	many	CSVEDTRTTYEQFF	TGCAGCGTTGAAGATACCCGGACTACCTATGAGCAGTTCTTC
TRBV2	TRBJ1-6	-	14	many	CASSDPHLSSPLHF	TGTGCCAGCAGTGATCCACACCTAAGTTCACCCCTCCACTTT
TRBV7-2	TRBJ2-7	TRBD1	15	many	CASSLAAGTGHEQYF	TGTGCCAGCAGCTTAGCAGCCGGGACAGGGCACGAGCAGTACTTC
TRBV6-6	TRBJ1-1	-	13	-	CARNFSRATEAFF	TGTGCCAGAAACTTTTCCAGGGCCACTGAAGCTTTCTTT
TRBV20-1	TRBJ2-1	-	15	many	CSATYPTVGHNEQFF	TGCAGTGCCACCTACCCGACAGTCGGACACAATGAGCAGTTCTTC